The source of this TCR beta chain is a study of blood T cell repertoires in COVID-19. Background on the study: COVID-19 samples, acute and convalescent, were from the United States, Italy and Spain. T cells, B-cell-depleted T cells, or PBMCs provided the cDNA or gDNA that served as material.

CDR1 SGHTA and CDR2 FQGTGA come from the germline V gene. CDR3 length: 13 residues. V shed 5 bases, J shed 5 bases, and the junction held 3 bases outside the gene matches. Original analysis: The authors estimated nucleated cell counts from reference gene primer amplification. Profiling relied on immunoSEQ multiplex PCR, and the TCRdb table lists in-frame clones only, not all of them. For V, J and clone size, that table is used; D and trimming come from the DNA. Found here are about 220,000 clones, 70% to 90% of them singletons; the top ten hold 9.5% to 15%. The V call is TRBV7-3, the J call TRBJ1-1, with 9 positions matching TRBD1. The sequence was obtained from a human donor in a cohort sampled during active COVID-19. Sequencing was carried out using peripheral blood. CDR3 bases: TGTGCCAGCAGCCTACAGGGGGCGACTGAAGCTTTCTTT. Protein product: CASSLQGATEAFF.